This is a list of T cell receptor beta chains from one sample in a study of cytomegalovirus exposure and HLA in healthy donors. Clones were read by immunoSEQ multiplex PCR, and TCRdb kept only the in-frame ones, dropping some. Of under 150,000 clones in the sample, about 66% were seen once. The specimen was PBMCs. The receptors stem from a man younger than 45 in good health and CMV-seropositive. Each CDR3 is given with its conserved first and last residue. A D gene is named only where the DNA matches it firmly. Clone size is not always given. Where it is, it says once, few, many or a class for expanded clones.

clone_size: NA
cdr3_length: 16
j_call: TRBJ1-1
v_call: TRBV7-9
d_call: NA
cdr3_nt: TGTGCCAGCAGCTCACCCCCCTCCTGGAGAGGGACTGAAGCTTTCTTT
cdr3_aa: CASSSPPSWRGTEAFF

clone_size: NA
cdr3_length: 14
j_call: TRBJ1-5
v_call: TRBV6-1
d_call: NA
cdr3_nt: TGTGCCAGCAGCGTCAGACAGAGGTGGCAGCCCCAGCATTTT
cdr3_aa: CASSVRQRWQPQHF

clone_size: NA
cdr3_length: 14
j_call: TRBJ2-7
v_call: TRBV5-1
d_call: TRBD1
cdr3_nt: TGCGCCAGCAGCTTTATGGACAGGACCTACGAGCAGTACTTC
cdr3_aa: CASSFMDRTYEQYF

clone_size: NA
cdr3_length: 15
j_call: TRBJ2-2
v_call: TRBV5-5
d_call: NA
cdr3_nt: TGTGCCAGCAGCCCCGCCTGGGGGCGCGCCGGGGAGCTGTTTTTT
cdr3_aa: CASSPAWGRAGELFF

clone_size: NA
cdr3_length: 17
j_call: TRBJ2-3
v_call: TRBV4-1
d_call: TRBD2
cdr3_nt: TGCGCCAGCAGCCAAAGGACTAGCGGGGTCAGCACAGATACGCAGTATTTT
cdr3_aa: CASSQRTSGVSTDTQYF

clone_size: NA
cdr3_length: 13
j_call: TRBJ2-1
v_call: TRBV6-1
d_call: TRBD1
cdr3_nt: TGTGCCAGCAGTTCACAGGGGGGCAATGAGCAGTTCTTC
cdr3_aa: CASSSQGGNEQFF

clone_size: NA
cdr3_length: 14
j_call: TRBJ2-5
v_call: TRBV9
d_call: NA
cdr3_nt: TGTGCCAGCAGCGGACGGGGGATCCAAGAGACCCAGTACTTC
cdr3_aa: CASSGRGIQETQYF

clone_size: medium-sized
cdr3_length: 11
j_call: TRBJ1-5
v_call: TRBV30
d_call: NA
cdr3_nt: TGTGCCTGGGGTCAGGATCAGCCCCAGCATTTT
cdr3_aa: CAWGQDQPQHF

clone_size: NA
cdr3_length: 16
j_call: TRBJ1-1
v_call: TRBV14
d_call: NA
cdr3_nt: TGTGCCAGCAGCCAATTAGGCCGGGGGATGAACACTGAAGCTTTCTTT
cdr3_aa: CASSQLGRGMNTEAFF

clone_size: medium-sized
cdr3_length: 16
j_call: TRBJ2-1
v_call: TRBV7-9
d_call: TRBD2
cdr3_nt: TGTGCCAGCAGCTTAGGAGGGACTAGCGGGGCTATTGAGCAGTTCTTC
cdr3_aa: CASSLGGTSGAIEQFF

clone_size: NA
cdr3_length: 15
j_call: TRBJ2-2
v_call: TRBV2
d_call: TRBD2
cdr3_nt: TGTGCCAGCAGTGTGACTAGCGGGAGGTCCGGGGAGCTGTTTTTT
cdr3_aa: CASSVTSGRSGELFF

clone_size: NA
cdr3_length: 16
j_call: TRBJ2-3
v_call: TRBV4-3
d_call: TRBD1
cdr3_nt: TGCGCCAGCAGCCACCTACGACAGGGGGCAACAGATACGCAGTATTTT
cdr3_aa: CASSHLRQGATDTQYF

clone_size: NA
cdr3_length: 15
j_call: TRBJ2-7
v_call: TRBV6-1
d_call: NA
cdr3_nt: TGTGCCAGCAGTGATCCTTTCAGGGCACCGGACGAGCAGTACTTC
cdr3_aa: CASSDPFRAPDEQYF

clone_size: NA
cdr3_length: 14
j_call: TRBJ2-7
v_call: TRBV6-5
d_call: TRBD1
cdr3_nt: TGTGCCAGCAGTTACTCCCGGACAGGGCGGGCGCAGTACTTC
cdr3_aa: CASSYSRTGRAQYF

clone_size: few
cdr3_length: 14
j_call: TRBJ1-5
v_call: TRBV2
d_call: TRBD1
cdr3_nt: TGTGCCAGCAGCGAGGGACAGGGTGAACAGCCCCAGCATTTT
cdr3_aa: CASSEGQGEQPQHF

clone_size: NA
cdr3_length: 11
j_call: TRBJ2-1
v_call: TRBV19
d_call: NA
cdr3_nt: TGTGCCAGTAGTATCCGGGATGAGCAGTTCTTC
cdr3_aa: CASSIRDEQFF

clone_size: NA
cdr3_length: 14
j_call: TRBJ1-2
v_call: TRBV2
d_call: NA
cdr3_nt: TGTGCCAGCAGTGAACCCCGGGGAGTGGAGGGCTACACCTTC
cdr3_aa: CASSEPRGVEGYTF

clone_size: few
cdr3_length: 13
j_call: TRBJ1-2
v_call: TRBV19
d_call: NA
cdr3_nt: TGTGCCAGTAGCCCGGGAATGGACTATGGCTACACCTTC
cdr3_aa: CASSPGMDYGYTF

clone_size: NA
cdr3_length: 16
j_call: TRBJ1-3
v_call: TRBV9
d_call: TRBD1
cdr3_nt: TGTGCCAGCAGCCCACCGGACAGGGTGCCCGGAAACACCATATATTTT
cdr3_aa: CASSPPDRVPGNTIYF

clone_size: NA
cdr3_length: 16
j_call: TRBJ2-5
v_call: TRBV7-9
d_call: TRBD1
cdr3_nt: TGTGCCAGCAGCTTAGATTCAGGGGGCCGTAGAGAGACCCAGTACTTC
cdr3_aa: CASSLDSGGRRETQYF

clone_size: NA
cdr3_length: 13
j_call: TRBJ2-3
v_call: TRBV7-3
d_call: NA
cdr3_nt: TGTGCCAGCAGCTTTACCCTCGGGGATACGCAGTATTTT
cdr3_aa: CASSFTLGDTQYF

clone_size: few
cdr3_length: 15
j_call: TRBJ2-7
v_call: TRBV19
d_call: TRBD2
cdr3_nt: TGTGCCAGTAGTATAGGACTAGCGGGAGTCTACGAGCAGTACTTC
cdr3_aa: CASSIGLAGVYEQYF

clone_size: NA
cdr3_length: 16
j_call: TRBJ2-1
v_call: TRBV4-3
d_call: TRBD1
cdr3_nt: TGCGCCAGCAGCCAAGAAGGGACAGGGGGCCTTAATGAGCAGTTCTTC
cdr3_aa: CASSQEGTGGLNEQFF

clone_size: NA
cdr3_length: 14
j_call: TRBJ1-2
v_call: TRBV2
d_call: NA
cdr3_nt: TGTGCCAGCAGTGAACAGACAAAAAACTATGGCTACACCTTC
cdr3_aa: CASSEQTKNYGYTF

clone_size: few
cdr3_length: 13
j_call: TRBJ1-2
v_call: TRBV18
d_call: NA
cdr3_nt: TGTGCCAGCTCACCAGGAGGGAACTATGGCTACACCTTC
cdr3_aa: CASSPGGNYGYTF

clone_size: NA
cdr3_length: 14
j_call: TRBJ1-2
v_call: TRBV5-1
d_call: TRBD1
cdr3_nt: TGCGCCAGCAGCCCCGGGACAGGGTTCTATGGCTACGCCTTC
cdr3_aa: CASSPGTGFYGYAF

clone_size: NA
cdr3_length: 13
j_call: TRBJ1-2
v_call: TRBV11-2
d_call: NA
cdr3_nt: TGTGCCAGCAGCTTAGTTGCAGGGGACGGCTACACCTTC
cdr3_aa: CASSLVAGDGYTF

clone_size: NA
cdr3_length: 15
j_call: TRBJ2-2
v_call: TRBV2
d_call: NA
cdr3_nt: TGTGCCAGCAGTGAAGTGACAGGCGACCGGGGGGAGCTGTTTTTT
cdr3_aa: CASSEVTGDRGELFF

clone_size: NA
cdr3_length: 19
j_call: TRBJ2-2
v_call: TRBV5-5
d_call: NA
cdr3_nt: TGTGCCAGCAGCCAAACCGGACTCATCGGAGATAAGAACACCGGGGAGCTGTTTTTT
cdr3_aa: CASSQTGLIGDKNTGELFF

clone_size: NA
cdr3_length: 14
j_call: TRBJ2-3
v_call: TRBV6-5
d_call: NA
cdr3_nt: TGTGCCAGCGCATATGACAGTTCCACAGATACGCAGTATTTT
cdr3_aa: CASAYDSSTDTQYF

clone_size: NA
cdr3_length: 16
j_call: TRBJ2-1
v_call: TRBV4-2
d_call: TRBD2
cdr3_nt: TGTGCCAGCAGCTCCGGAAGGACTAGCGGACCGAATGAGCAGTTCTTC
cdr3_aa: CASSSGRTSGPNEQFF

clone_size: few
cdr3_length: 14
j_call: TRBJ2-5
v_call: TRBV5-1
d_call: NA
cdr3_nt: TGCGCCAGCAGCTTGTTCACAGGAGAAGAGACCCAGTACTTC
cdr3_aa: CASSLFTGEETQYF

clone_size: few
cdr3_length: 13
j_call: TRBJ1-1
v_call: TRBV7-2
d_call: TRBD1
cdr3_nt: TGTGCCAGCCGCGGACAGGGAGGGACTGAAGCTTTCTTT
cdr3_aa: CASRGQGGTEAFF

clone_size: NA
cdr3_length: 15
j_call: TRBJ2-3
v_call: TRBV5-6
d_call: TRBD1
cdr3_nt: TGTGCCAGCAGACCTACAGGGGGCGCAGAGGATACGCAGTATTTT
cdr3_aa: CASRPTGGAEDTQYF

clone_size: NA
cdr3_length: 16
j_call: TRBJ2-5
v_call: TRBV7-2
d_call: TRBD2
cdr3_nt: TGTGCCAGCAGCTCCGCGGAGATAGCGGGATTGGAGACCCAGTACTTC
cdr3_aa: CASSSAEIAGLETQYF

clone_size: few
cdr3_length: 17
j_call: TRBJ2-5
v_call: TRBV18
d_call: NA
cdr3_nt: TGTGCCAGCTCACCCCCGGGACAGAGACTAGTTAAAGAGACCCAGTACTTC
cdr3_aa: CASSPPGQRLVKETQYF

clone_size: NA
cdr3_length: 12
j_call: TRBJ1-1
v_call: TRBV9
d_call: TRBD1
cdr3_nt: TGTGCCAGCAGCAGAGGAGGGACAGGAGCTTTCTTT
cdr3_aa: CASSRGGTGAFF

clone_size: few
cdr3_length: 13
j_call: TRBJ1-1
v_call: TRBV6-5
d_call: NA
cdr3_nt: TGTGCCAGCAGTGAAGGAGAGAACACTGAAGCTTTCTTT
cdr3_aa: CASSEGENTEAFF

clone_size: many
cdr3_length: 16
j_call: TRBJ1-5
v_call: TRBV9
d_call: TRBD1
cdr3_nt: TGTGCCAGCAGCCCACATGCGGGACAGTACAATCAGCCCCAGCATTTT
cdr3_aa: CASSPHAGQYNQPQHF

clone_size: NA
cdr3_length: 14
j_call: TRBJ2-1
v_call: TRBV6-5
d_call: TRBD2
cdr3_nt: TGTGCCAGCCGGAGGACTAGCGAGAACAATGAGCAGTTCTTC
cdr3_aa: CASRRTSENNEQFF

clone_size: NA
cdr3_length: 14
j_call: TRBJ2-5
v_call: TRBV7-9
d_call: TRBD2
cdr3_nt: TGTGCCAGCAGCCCCTACGGGGGGGGAGAGACCCAGTACTTC
cdr3_aa: CASSPYGGGETQYF

clone_size: NA
cdr3_length: 14
j_call: TRBJ1-1
v_call: TRBV5-1
d_call: NA
cdr3_nt: TGCGCCAGCAGCTTGGTTGGGGGCGGGAGTGAAGCTTTCTTT
cdr3_aa: CASSLVGGGSEAFF

clone_size: NA
cdr3_length: 12
j_call: TRBJ1-2
v_call: TRBV6-1
d_call: TRBD1
cdr3_nt: TGTGCCAGCAGGGGACAGTCCTATGGCTACACCTTC
cdr3_aa: CASRGQSYGYTF

clone_size: NA
cdr3_length: 13
j_call: TRBJ1-6
v_call: TRBV2
d_call: NA
cdr3_nt: TGTGCCAGCAGTGGCCGAGGGGGTTCACCCCTCCACTTT
cdr3_aa: CASSGRGGSPLHF

clone_size: NA
cdr3_length: 14
j_call: TRBJ2-7
v_call: TRBV11-1
d_call: TRBD1
cdr3_nt: TGTGCCAGCAGCCGGACAGGGAGAACCTACGAGCAGTACTTC
cdr3_aa: CASSRTGRTYEQYF

clone_size: few
cdr3_length: 14
j_call: TRBJ2-7
v_call: TRBV5-1
d_call: TRBD1
cdr3_nt: TGCGCCAGCAGCTCGCAGGGGACAGGGAACGAGCAGTACTTC
cdr3_aa: CASSSQGTGNEQYF

clone_size: NA
cdr3_length: 14
j_call: TRBJ1-3
v_call: TRBV2
d_call: NA
cdr3_nt: TGTGCCAGCAGTGGATACAGCTCTGGAAACACCATATATTTT
cdr3_aa: CASSGYSSGNTIYF

clone_size: NA
cdr3_length: 12
j_call: TRBJ1-3
v_call: TRBV28
d_call: NA
cdr3_nt: TGTGCCAGCAGGTCGGGTGGGAACACCATATATTTT
cdr3_aa: CASRSGGNTIYF

clone_size: NA
cdr3_length: 16
j_call: TRBJ2-5
v_call: TRBV7-8
d_call: TRBD2
cdr3_nt: TGTGCCAGCAGCTTAGGGGAGGGACGGGGCCCAGAGACCCAGTACTTC
cdr3_aa: CASSLGEGRGPETQYF

clone_size: NA
cdr3_length: 15
j_call: TRBJ2-7
v_call: TRBV5-1
d_call: TRBD2
cdr3_nt: TGCGCCAGCAGCTTGGGGGCGGGAGCCTTTGACGAGCAGTACTTC
cdr3_aa: CASSLGAGAFDEQYF

clone_size: once
cdr3_length: 13
j_call: TRBJ2-7
v_call: TRBV7-9
d_call: TRBD2
cdr3_nt: TGTGCAAGCGCGGGAGGGCCTACCTACGAGCAGTACTTC
cdr3_aa: CASAGGPTYEQYF

clone_size: few
cdr3_length: 17
j_call: TRBJ2-5
v_call: TRBV4-2
d_call: TRBD2
cdr3_nt: TGTGCCAGCAGCCTTGAACGTTCTCTAGCGGTAGGAGGGACCCAGTACTTC
cdr3_aa: CASSLERSLAVGGTQYF

clone_size: few
cdr3_length: 15
j_call: TRBJ2-1
v_call: TRBV6-6
d_call: TRBD2
cdr3_nt: TGTGCCAGCATCCCTAGCGGGGTATCCTACAATGAGCAGTTCTTC
cdr3_aa: CASIPSGVSYNEQFF

clone_size: NA
cdr3_length: 13
j_call: TRBJ2-7
v_call: TRBV6-1
d_call: TRBD1
cdr3_nt: TGTGCCAGCCGCAGGACAGGTGACTACGAGCAGTACTTC
cdr3_aa: CASRRTGDYEQYF

clone_size: NA
cdr3_length: 14
j_call: TRBJ1-1
v_call: TRBV7-2
d_call: NA
cdr3_nt: TGTGCCAGCAGCTTTGCGGGGGGGAACACTGAAGCTTTCTTT
cdr3_aa: CASSFAGGNTEAFF

clone_size: NA
cdr3_length: 16
j_call: TRBJ1-6
v_call: TRBV15
d_call: TRBD1
cdr3_nt: TGTGCCACCAGCAGAGATTTGGGGACAGGGGGTTCACCCCTCCACTTT
cdr3_aa: CATSRDLGTGGSPLHF

clone_size: NA
cdr3_length: 14
j_call: TRBJ1-1
v_call: TRBV2
d_call: NA
cdr3_nt: TGTGCCAGCAGTGCTGGGCAATCGAACACTGAAGCTTTCTTT
cdr3_aa: CASSAGQSNTEAFF

clone_size: NA
cdr3_length: 15
j_call: TRBJ2-1
v_call: TRBV14
d_call: NA
cdr3_nt: TGTGCCAGCAGCCCCTCTACCCCATTACTCAATGAGCAGTTCTTC
cdr3_aa: CASSPSTPLLNEQFF

clone_size: few
cdr3_length: 16
j_call: TRBJ2-7
v_call: TRBV5-1
d_call: TRBD2
cdr3_nt: TGCGCCAGCAGCCGGGGGACTAGCGGGCCTTCCTACGAGCAGTACTTC
cdr3_aa: CASSRGTSGPSYEQYF